These 10 T cell receptor beta chains were all obtained from the same sample, sequenced in a study of blood T cell repertoires in COVID-19. Using immunoSEQ multiplex PCR, the repertoire was profiled, and TCRdb retains in-frame clones only, with some absent. The table has approximately 440,000 clones, roughly nine tenths seen once; the top ten hold roughly 0.7%. Sequencing was carried out using PBMCs or T cells enriched from blood (not recorded which). The receptors derive from a woman aged 18-29 years who had recovered from COVID-19.

The chain carries TRBV24-1 and TRBJ2-2, with D possibly TRBD1 on 6 matching bases. The CDR3 totals 17 residues. V lost 5 bases, J lost 3 bases, and 18 bases lay in between. CDR1 is KGHDR, CDR2 SFDVKD, per germline. CDR3 loop: CATSAGPDRWYTGELFF. The CDR3 DNA is TGTGCCACCAGTGCCGGACCCGACAGGTGGTACACCGGGGAGCTGTTTTTT.

The rearrangement joins TRBV6-5 to TRBJ1-5, with D unclear. The CDR3 extends over 13 amino acids. The V gene's germline CDR1 is MNHEY and CDR2 SVGAGI. Trimming took 7 bases from V and 0 from J, leaving 7 bases between them. The CDR3 nucleotides are TGTGCCAGCATTTATAATAGCAATCAGCCCCAGCATTTT. Translating gives CASIYNSNQPQHF.

There are a few counts of this clone. The V gene is TRBV3-1 (or the pseudogene TRBV3-2), the J gene TRBJ1-1; D remains ambiguous. Trimming took 1 base from V and 9 from J, leaving 9 bases between them. Germline CDR1 reads LGHDT; CDR2 reads YNNKEL (reference sequence). This CDR3 is 12 amino acids long. This CDR3 reads CASSQAPDKAFF. CDR3 nucleotide sequence: TGTGCCAGCAGCCAAGCGCCTGACAAAGCTTTCTTT.

V and J are TRBV28 and TRBJ1-4, with D hard to call. The germline V and J ends were trimmed by 6 bases and 8 bases, with 16 bases remaining between them. The germline gives CDR1 MDHEN, CDR2 SYDVKM. The CDR3 has 14 amino acids. CDR3 DNA: TGTGCCAGCAGCCCCCCCCCGGGGAGGGAAAAACTGTTTTTT. Amino acids: CASSPPPGREKLFF.

This chain links TRBV19 with TRBJ2-3, with 7 bases fitting TRBD1. Germline CDR1 and CDR2: LNHDA and SQIVND (reference sequence). CDR3 size: 15 residues. Trimming at V came to 6 bases and at J to 0 bases, leaving 6 bases not matched to a gene. In DNA form, the CDR3 reads TGTGCCAGTAGAGGGACAGCGACTAGCACAGATACGCAGTATTTT. Translating gives CASRGTATSTDTQYF.

V usage is TRBV5-8 and J usage is TRBJ2-7, with 7 bases matching TRBD2. Trimming cost V 7 bases and J 1 base; bases outside gene matches: 14. This CDR3 region has 16 residues. Germline CDR1 SGHTS, CDR2 YDEGEE. The CDR3 DNA reads TGTGCCAGCGGACCCCCACGGGGAGGGGTTTCCTACGAGCAGTACTTC. Residues: CASGPPRGGVSYEQYF.

The chain links TRBV19 to TRBJ2-2, with 9 bases that match TRBD1. The V gene end was trimmed by 6 bases and the J gene end by 7 bases; junction bases not matched to a gene: 6. The CDR3 extends over 14 amino acids. Per germline, CDR1 LNHDA and CDR2 SQIVND (reference sequence). The CDR3 spells CASSTGGDIGELFF. The CDR3 DNA reads as TGTGCCAGTAGCACAGGGGGCGATATCGGGGAGCTGTTTTTT.

The V call is TRBV6-6, the J call TRBJ1-2; D may be TRBD1 (6 bases). Germline-derived CDR1 and CDR2 are MNHNY and SVGAGI (reference sequence). The V end was cut by 7 bases, the J end by 3 bases, with 12 bases between. The CDR3 extends over 13 amino acids. CDR3 residues: CASNIQGDYGYTF. As DNA, the CDR3 is TGTGCCAGCAATATACAGGGTGACTATGGCTACACCTTC.

This chain connects TRBV15 to TRBJ1-3; no clear D. The CDR3 totals 19 residues. Trimming left V 4 bases short and J 0 bases short, with 22 bases between. Germline V gene sequence: CDR1 LNHNV, CDR2 YYDKDF (reference sequence). The CDR3: CATSKSRRDGRVSGNTIYF. In nucleotides, the CDR3 is TGTGCCACCAGCAAGAGCCGGAGAGACGGCAGAGTCTCTGGAAACACCATATATTTT.

The CDR3 protein is CASSLDRGRGGSPLHF. For the CDR3, the DNA is TGTGCCAGCAGCCTCGACAGGGGGCGCGGGGGATCACCCCTCCACTTT. The V and J genes are TRBV2 and TRBJ1-6; 10 positions match TRBD1. Looked up from germline, CDR1 is SNHLY and CDR2 is FYNNEI. The CDR3 is made up of 16 amino acids. V lost 6 bases and J lost 10; bases outside the gene matches: 12.